The next 16 T cell receptor beta chains were all read from a single sample in a study of blood T cells in healthy people across ages. A J-beta primer mix and a sample-barcoded 5' primer were used in a second PCR of roughly 6 to 12 cycles. MiXCR was run by TCRdb on the 5' RACE reads, yielding one entry per CDR3 protein. The data hold around 1,700,000 distinct CDR3 sequences, with under 30% observed a single time. The sequenced material came from blood. All receptors derive from a woman aged 25 to 39 in good health.

V usage is TRBV14 and J usage is TRBJ2-1, with 10 nucleotides matching TRBD2. The junction had 10 bases not matched to a gene; V was cut back by 5 bases and J by 0 bases. The CDR3 sequence is 18 residues long. Germline loops: CDR1 SGHDN, CDR2 FVKESK. DNA for the CDR3: TGTGCCAGCAGCAAGCCTACTAGCGGGACCCCCTCCTACAATGAGCAGTTCTTC. This translates into CASSKPTSGTPSYNEQFF.

The J gene is TRBJ1-5, the V gene TRBV4-1; D not certain. This CDR3 is 14 amino acids long. The germline V gene encodes CDR1 MGHRA and CDR2 YSYEKL. Trimming removed 1 base at V and 7 bases at J, with 11 bases between. The CDR3 region is CASSQGRGEQPQHF. CDR3 nucleotide sequence: TGCGCCAGCAGCCAAGGGCGCGGTGAACAGCCCCAGCATTTT.

The V gene is TRBV12-3 or TRBV12-4, the J gene TRBJ2-7; TRBD1 aligns across 9 bases. CDR3 length: 14 residues. With 7 bases clipped from V and 1 base from J, the junction kept 5 bases outside the gene matches. CDR3 coding DNA: TGTGCCAGCACCGGGACAGGGTCATCCTACGAGCAGTACTTC. The encoded protein is CASTGTGSSYEQYF.

This chain links TRBV24-1 with TRBJ1-4, with D perhaps matching TRBD1 (6 bases). The CDR3 extends over 15 amino acids. Germline values: CDR1 KGHDR, CDR2 SFDVKD. The germline V and J ends were trimmed by 3 bases and 11 bases, with 18 bases remaining between them. Here the CDR3 DNA reads TGTGCCACCAGTGATCTTAGGACAGTTGCGAGGAAACTGTTTTTT. This codes for CATSDLRTVARKLFF.

The sample holds a few counts of this clonotype. The gene calls are TRBV4-3 and TRBJ1-1; 8 bases match TRBD1. Germline CDR1 LGHNA, CDR2 YSLEER. This CDR3 comprises 15 residues. J lost 4 bases, V lost 1 base, and 5 bases had no gene match. CDR3 amino acids: CASSQAGTGGTEAFF. The DNA of the CDR3 is TGCGCCAGCAGCCAAGCGGGCACAGGGGGCACTGAAGCTTTCTTT.

This clonotype appeared a few times. A read error may produce the germline difference seen at one junction end. The rearrangement uses TRBV7-2 and TRBJ1-5; the D gene is possibly TRBD1 (6 bases). Germline assignment: CDR1 SGHTA and CDR2 FQGNSA. This CDR3 is 15 amino acids long. The CDR3 is CASSGWPGANQPQHF. The CDR3 bases are TGTGCCAGCAGCGGCTGGCCGGGGGCCAATCAGCCCCAGCACTTT.

This chain links TRBV9 with TRBJ2-7, with D perhaps TRBD1 (6 bases). The J call may be mistaken, given a closer DNA end match to TRBJ2-5. From germline, CDR1 is SGDLS and CDR2 YYNGEE. The CDR3 extends over 18 amino acids. The CDR3 spells CASSVGMINREFIETQYF. The CDR3 nucleotides read TGTGCCAGCAGCGTGGGAATGATCAACAGGGAATTCATAGAGACCCAGTACTTC.

The chain recombines TRBV10-3 with TRBJ2-3, with D maybe TRBD2 (6 bases). The V gene's germline CDR1 is ENHRY and CDR2 SYGVKD. Trimming stripped 3 bases from V and 9 bases from J, with 16 bases between. This CDR3 is built from 14 residues. The chain's CDR3 is CAISDRLALTTQYF. The CDR3 bases are TGTGCCATCAGTGATAGGCTAGCGCTCACGACGCAGTATTTT.

This clonotype was seen many times. The J gene is TRBJ2-5, the V gene TRBV4-2; no definite D call. This CDR3 comprises 12 residues. CDR1 is LGHNA, CDR2 YNFKEQ, per germline. V was shortened by 3 bases and J by 2 bases, with 4 bases between the two germline ends. The CDR3 bases are TGTGCCAGCAGCCAGGAACAAGAGACCCAGTACTTC. Encoded protein: CASSQEQETQYF.

The chain carries TRBV2 and TRBJ2-1, with TRBD2 matching over 7 bases. Looked up from germline, CDR1 is SNHLY and CDR2 is FYNNEI. The trim removed 1 base at V and 1 base at J, leaving 7 bases unmatched. The CDR3 sequence is 17 residues long. This chain's CDR3 is CASSEGGSGRSYNEQFF. The CDR3 DNA sequence: TGTGCCAGCAGTGAAGGGGGTAGCGGGCGTTCCTACAATGAGCAGTTCTTC.

To note about this clonotype: Since a much larger clone is just one base distant, this may be a read error. J is TRBJ1-5 and V is TRBV5-5; 7 bases match TRBD1. The CDR3 spans 14 residues. Per the germline V gene, CDR1 is SGHKS and CDR2 is YYEKEE (reference sequence). The CDR3 here is CTSSPDRVGQPQHF. CDR3 coding DNA: TGTACCAGCAGCCCAGACAGGGTTGGTCAGCCCCAGCATTTT.

The genes are TRBV18 and TRBJ2-1; 9 positions agree with TRBD2. V lost 5 bases, J lost 0 bases, and 5 bases stayed unmatched. Looked up from germline, CDR1 is KGHSH and CDR2 is LQKENI. The CDR3 has 16 residues. CDR3 region: CASSGTSLYSYNEQFF. CDR3 sequence (DNA): TGTGCCAGCTCAGGGACTAGCCTATACTCCTACAATGAGCAGTTCTTC.

A word on this clonotype: One junction end does not reproduce the germline sequence, and a read error may be involved. J is TRBJ2-1 and V is TRBV7-3; 11 bases fit TRBD2. The length of the CDR3 is 18 residues. The germline V gene has CDR1 SGHTA and CDR2 FQGTGA. CDR3 DNA sequence: TGTGCCAGCAGCTTAAACGGGGGACTAGCGGTCTCCTACGATGAGCAGTTCTTC. Its translation is CASSLNGGLAVSYDEQFF.

The genes are TRBV5-1 and TRBJ2-7; 13 nucleotides match TRBD2. Losses at the gene ends were 5 bases for V and 0 bases for J; bases not matched to a gene: 8. The CDR3 has 17 amino acids. Per germline, CDR1 SGHRS and CDR2 YFSETQ. CDR3 sequence: CASRGGTSGTISYEQYF. The CDR3 coding sequence is TGCGCCAGCAGGGGCGGGACTAGCGGGACTATCTCCTACGAGCAGTACTTC.

This clonotype was detected only a few times. The chain has TRBV20-1 and TRBJ2-5, with TRBD2 identical over 7 bases. V lost 7 bases, J lost 2 bases, and 7 bases stayed unmatched. This CDR3 region has 13 residues. The germline CDR1 and CDR2 sequences are DFQATT and SNEGSKA (reference sequence). CDR3 DNA sequence: TGCAGTGGGGAGCGGGGTCCTCAAGAGACCCAGTACTTC. Its translation: CSGERGPQETQYF.

The V and J genes are TRBV28 and TRBJ1-2; 9 bases agree with TRBD1. In germline, CDR1 is MDHEN, CDR2 SYDVKM. The CDR3 extends over 16 amino acids. With 2 bases clipped from V and 3 bases from J, the junction kept 7 bases outside the gene matches. The CDR3 loop reads CASSLMPTGGYYGYTF. The DNA of the CDR3 is TGTGCCAGCAGTTTAATGCCAACAGGGGGCTACTATGGCTACACCTTC.